The clone carrying this T cell receptor beta chain was detected many times. V dropped 0 bases and J dropped 4 bases, with 9 bases sitting between them. Germline V lookup: CDR1 LNHNV, CDR2 YYDKDF (reference sequence). The CDR3 is 14 amino acids. The data belong to a study of T-cell reconstitution after alpha-beta-depleted transplantation in children. Using unique molecular identifiers, the investigators prepared the TCRbeta library. TCRdb fed the PCR reads into MiXCR, producing one record per CDR3 protein. The sample gives 200,000 to 300,000 distinct CDR3 sequences, approximately 12% of which show up once; 2.6% is in the top ten.

The sequencing here drew on PBMCs from the stem cell graft donor, taken from the stem cell graft. This clonotype was sampled from a human donor who donated a stem cell graft to a child with acute lymphoblastic leukemia. V and J are TRBV15 and TRBJ1-1, with TRBD1 as a possible D gene (5 bases). CDR3 region: CATSRDLGGTEAFF. For the CDR3, the DNA is TGTGCCACCAGCAGAGATCTCGGGGGCACTGAAGCTTTCTTT.